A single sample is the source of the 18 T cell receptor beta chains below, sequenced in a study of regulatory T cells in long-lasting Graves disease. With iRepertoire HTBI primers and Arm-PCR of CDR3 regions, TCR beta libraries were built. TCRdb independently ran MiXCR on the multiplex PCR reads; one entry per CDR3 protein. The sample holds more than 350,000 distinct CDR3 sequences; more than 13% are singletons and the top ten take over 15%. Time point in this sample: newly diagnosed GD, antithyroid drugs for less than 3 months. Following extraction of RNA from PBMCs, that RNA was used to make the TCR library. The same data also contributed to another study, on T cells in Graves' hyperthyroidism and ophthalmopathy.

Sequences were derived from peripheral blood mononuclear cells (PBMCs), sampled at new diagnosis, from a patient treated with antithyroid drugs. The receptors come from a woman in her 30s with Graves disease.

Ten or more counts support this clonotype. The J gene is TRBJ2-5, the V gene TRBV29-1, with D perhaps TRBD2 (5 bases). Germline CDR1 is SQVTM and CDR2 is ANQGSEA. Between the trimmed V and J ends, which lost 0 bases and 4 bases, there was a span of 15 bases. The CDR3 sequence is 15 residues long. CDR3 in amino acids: CSVEDPGKIRETQYF. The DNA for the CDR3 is TGCAGCGTTGAAGATCCGGGAAAAATAAGAGAGACCCAGTACTTC.

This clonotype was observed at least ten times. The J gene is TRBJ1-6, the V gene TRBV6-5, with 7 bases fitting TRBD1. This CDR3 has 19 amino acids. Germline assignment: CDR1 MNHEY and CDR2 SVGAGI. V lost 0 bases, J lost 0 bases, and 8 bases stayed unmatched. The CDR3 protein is CASSYSRGRRSSYNSPLHF. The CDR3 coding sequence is TGTGCCAGCAGTTACTCGAGGGGGCGCAGGAGCTCCTATAATTCACCCCTCCACTTT.

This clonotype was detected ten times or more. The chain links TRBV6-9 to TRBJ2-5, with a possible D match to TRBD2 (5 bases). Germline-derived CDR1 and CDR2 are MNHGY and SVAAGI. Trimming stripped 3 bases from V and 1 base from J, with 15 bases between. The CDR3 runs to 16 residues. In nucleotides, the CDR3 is TGTGCCAGCAGTTACGGGTTGCTCAGCGGCCAAGAGACCCAGTACTTC. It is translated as CASSYGLLSGQETQYF.

This chain's CDR3 is CAIRANLNWDEKLFF. CDR3 DNA: TGTGCCATCAGGGCAAATTTGAATTGGGATGAAAAACTGTTTTTT. J is TRBJ1-4 and V is TRBV10-3; no reliable D call. V lost 6 bases, J lost 6 bases, and 17 bases lay in between. CDR1 ENHRY and CDR2 SYGVKD come from the germline V gene. The CDR3 spans 15 residues.

The DNA of the CDR3 is TGTGCCAGTAGTATAGGGCCCCACAGATACATGAACACTGAAGCTTTCTTT. Translation: CASSIGPHRYMNTEAFF. The chain recombines TRBV19 with TRBJ1-1; D ambiguous. Between the trimmed V and J ends, which lost 1 base and 0 bases, there was a span of 15 bases. The CDR3 runs 17 residues. CDR1 is LNHDA, CDR2 SQIVND, per germline (reference sequence).

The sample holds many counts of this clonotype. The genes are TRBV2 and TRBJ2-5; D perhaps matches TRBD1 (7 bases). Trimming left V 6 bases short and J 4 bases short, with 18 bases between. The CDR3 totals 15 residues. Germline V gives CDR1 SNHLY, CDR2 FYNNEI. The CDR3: CASSRRGASPETQYF. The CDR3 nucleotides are TGTGCCAGCAGCCGCAGGGGGGCCTCGCCAGAGACCCAGTACTTC.

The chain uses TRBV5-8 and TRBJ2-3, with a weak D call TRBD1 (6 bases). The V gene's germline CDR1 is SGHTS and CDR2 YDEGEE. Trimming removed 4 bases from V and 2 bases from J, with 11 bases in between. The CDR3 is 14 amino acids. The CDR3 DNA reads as TGTGCCAGCAGCGGCACAGGGTTCACAGATACGCAGTATTTT. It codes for CASSGTGFTDTQYF.

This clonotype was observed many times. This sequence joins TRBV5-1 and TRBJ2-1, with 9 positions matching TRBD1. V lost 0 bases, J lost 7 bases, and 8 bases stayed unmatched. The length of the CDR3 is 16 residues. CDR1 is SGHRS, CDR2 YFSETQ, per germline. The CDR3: CASSLDSGTGRNEQFF. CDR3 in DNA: TGCGCCAGCAGCTTGGATTCCGGGACAGGGCGTAATGAGCAGTTCTTC.

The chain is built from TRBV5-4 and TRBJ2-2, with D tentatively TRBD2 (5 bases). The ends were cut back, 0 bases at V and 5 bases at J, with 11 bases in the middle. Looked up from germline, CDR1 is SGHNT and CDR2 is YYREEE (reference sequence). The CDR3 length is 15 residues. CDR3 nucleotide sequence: TGTGCCAGCAGCTTGGCGGGAAGTCGGACCGGGGAGCTGTTTTTT. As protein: CASSLAGSRTGELFF. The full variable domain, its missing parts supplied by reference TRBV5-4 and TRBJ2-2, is ETGVTQSPTHLIKTRGQQVTLRCSSQSGHNTVSWYQQALGQGPQFIFQYYREEENGRGNFPPRFSGLQFPNYSSELNVNALELDDSALYLCASSLAGSRTGELFFGEGSRLTVL.

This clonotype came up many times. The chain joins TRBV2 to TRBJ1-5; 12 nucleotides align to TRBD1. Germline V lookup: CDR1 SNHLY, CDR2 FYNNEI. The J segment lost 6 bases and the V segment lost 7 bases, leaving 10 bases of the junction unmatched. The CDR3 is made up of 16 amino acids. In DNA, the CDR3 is TGTGCCAGCATCCGCAACCGGGACAGGGGGCTTCAGCCCCAGCATTTT. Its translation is CASIRNRDRGLQPQHF.

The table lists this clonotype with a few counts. The CDR3 here is CASSLGGPRGSFLDGYTF. Here the CDR3 DNA reads TGTGCCAGCAGCTTGGGGGGCCCCAGGGGTTCGTTTTTGGATGGCTACACCTTC. The chain is built from TRBV5-6 and TRBJ1-2; tentatively, D is TRBD1 (6 bases). The length of the CDR3 is 18 residues. Germline loops: CDR1 SGHDT, CDR2 YYEEEE. The V end lost 0 bases, the J end lost 6 bases, and 24 bases lay between the germline ends.

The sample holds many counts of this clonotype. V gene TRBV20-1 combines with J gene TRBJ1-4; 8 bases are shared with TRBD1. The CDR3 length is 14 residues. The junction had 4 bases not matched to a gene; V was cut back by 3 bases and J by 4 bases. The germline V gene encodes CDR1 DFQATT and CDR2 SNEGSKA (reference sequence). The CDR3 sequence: CSARQGAGNEKLFF. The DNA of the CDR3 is TGCAGTGCTAGGCAGGGGGCTGGTAATGAAAAACTGTTTTTT.

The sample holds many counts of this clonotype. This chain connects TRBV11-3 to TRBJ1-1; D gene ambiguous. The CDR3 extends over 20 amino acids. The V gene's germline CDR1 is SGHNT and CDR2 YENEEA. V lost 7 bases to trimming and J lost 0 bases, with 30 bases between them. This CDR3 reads CASTRGRGKLVSGMNTEAFF. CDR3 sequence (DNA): TGTGCCAGCACCCGCGGGCGGGGTAAACTAGTCTCGGGTATGAACACTGAAGCTTTCTTT.

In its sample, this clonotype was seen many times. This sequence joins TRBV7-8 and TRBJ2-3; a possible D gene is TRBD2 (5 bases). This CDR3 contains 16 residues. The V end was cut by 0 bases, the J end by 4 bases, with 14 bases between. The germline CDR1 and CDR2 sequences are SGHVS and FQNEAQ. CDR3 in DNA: TGTGCCAGCAGCTTAGCACGGTCTAGCAGGTCAGATACGCAGTATTTT. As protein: CASSLARSSRSDTQYF.

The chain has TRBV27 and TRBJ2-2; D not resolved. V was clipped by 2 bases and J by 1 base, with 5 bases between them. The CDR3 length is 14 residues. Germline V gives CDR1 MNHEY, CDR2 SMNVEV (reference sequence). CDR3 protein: CASSLDVNTGELFF. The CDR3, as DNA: TGTGCCAGCAGTTTAGACGTGAACACCGGGGAGCTGTTTTTT.

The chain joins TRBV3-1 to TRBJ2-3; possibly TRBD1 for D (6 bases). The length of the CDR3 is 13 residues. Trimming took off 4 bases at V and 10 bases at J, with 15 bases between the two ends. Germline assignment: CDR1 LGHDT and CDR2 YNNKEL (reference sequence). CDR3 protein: CASSRRGGDAQYF. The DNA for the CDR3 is TGTGCCAGCAGCCGCAGGGGTGGGGATGCGCAGTATTTT.

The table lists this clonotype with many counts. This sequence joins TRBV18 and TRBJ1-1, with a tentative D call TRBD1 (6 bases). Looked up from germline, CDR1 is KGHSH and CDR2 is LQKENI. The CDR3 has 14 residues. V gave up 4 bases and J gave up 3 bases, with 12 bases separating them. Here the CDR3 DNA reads TGTGCCAGCTCACTACAGGGTAGGCACACTGAAGCTTTCTTT. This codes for CASSLQGRHTEAFF.

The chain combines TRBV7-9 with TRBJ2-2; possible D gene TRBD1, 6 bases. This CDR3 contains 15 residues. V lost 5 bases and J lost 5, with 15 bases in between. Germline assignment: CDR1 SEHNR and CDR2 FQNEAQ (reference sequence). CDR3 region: CASSLKRGSTGELFF. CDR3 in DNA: TGTGCCAGCAGCCTAAAAAGGGGGTCTACCGGGGAGCTGTTTTTT.